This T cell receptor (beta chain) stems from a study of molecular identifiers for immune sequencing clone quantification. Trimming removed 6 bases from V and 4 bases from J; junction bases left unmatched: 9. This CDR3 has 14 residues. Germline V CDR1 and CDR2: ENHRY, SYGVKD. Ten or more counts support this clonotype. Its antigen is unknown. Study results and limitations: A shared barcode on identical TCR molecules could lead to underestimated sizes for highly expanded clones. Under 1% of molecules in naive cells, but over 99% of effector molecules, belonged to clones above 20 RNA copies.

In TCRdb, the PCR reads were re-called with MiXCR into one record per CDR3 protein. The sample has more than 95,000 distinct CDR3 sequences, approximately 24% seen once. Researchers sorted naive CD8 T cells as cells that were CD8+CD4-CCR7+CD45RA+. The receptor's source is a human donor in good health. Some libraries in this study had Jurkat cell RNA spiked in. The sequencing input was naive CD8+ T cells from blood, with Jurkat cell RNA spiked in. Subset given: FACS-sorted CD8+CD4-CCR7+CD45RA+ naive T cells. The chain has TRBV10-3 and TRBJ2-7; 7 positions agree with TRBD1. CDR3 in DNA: TGTGCCATCAGGGCGACAGGGTATCAATACGAGCAGTACTTC. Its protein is CAIRATGYQYEQYF.